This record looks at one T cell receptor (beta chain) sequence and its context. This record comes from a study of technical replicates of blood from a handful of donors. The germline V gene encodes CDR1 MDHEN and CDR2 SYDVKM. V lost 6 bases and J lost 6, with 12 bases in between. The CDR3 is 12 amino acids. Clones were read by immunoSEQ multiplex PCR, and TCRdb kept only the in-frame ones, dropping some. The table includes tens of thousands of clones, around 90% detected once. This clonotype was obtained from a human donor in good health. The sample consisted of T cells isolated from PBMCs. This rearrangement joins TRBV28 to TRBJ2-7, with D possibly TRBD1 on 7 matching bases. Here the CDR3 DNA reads TGTGCCAGCAGCCGCCAGGGGGGCGAGCAGTACTTC. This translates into CASSRQGGEQYF.